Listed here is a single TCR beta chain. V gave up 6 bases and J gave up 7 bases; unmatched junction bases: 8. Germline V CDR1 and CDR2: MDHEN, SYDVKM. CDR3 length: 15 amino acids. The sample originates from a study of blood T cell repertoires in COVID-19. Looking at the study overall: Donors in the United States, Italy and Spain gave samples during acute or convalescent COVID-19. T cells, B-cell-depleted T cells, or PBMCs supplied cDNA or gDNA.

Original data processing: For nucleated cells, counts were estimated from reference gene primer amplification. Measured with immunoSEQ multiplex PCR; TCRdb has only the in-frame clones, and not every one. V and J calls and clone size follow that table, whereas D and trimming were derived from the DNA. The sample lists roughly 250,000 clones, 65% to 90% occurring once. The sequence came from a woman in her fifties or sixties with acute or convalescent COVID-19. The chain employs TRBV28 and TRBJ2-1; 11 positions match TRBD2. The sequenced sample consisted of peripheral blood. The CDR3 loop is CASSILAGGPNEQFF. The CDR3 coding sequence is TGTGCCAGCAGCATCTTAGCGGGGGGGCCGAATGAGCAGTTCTTC.